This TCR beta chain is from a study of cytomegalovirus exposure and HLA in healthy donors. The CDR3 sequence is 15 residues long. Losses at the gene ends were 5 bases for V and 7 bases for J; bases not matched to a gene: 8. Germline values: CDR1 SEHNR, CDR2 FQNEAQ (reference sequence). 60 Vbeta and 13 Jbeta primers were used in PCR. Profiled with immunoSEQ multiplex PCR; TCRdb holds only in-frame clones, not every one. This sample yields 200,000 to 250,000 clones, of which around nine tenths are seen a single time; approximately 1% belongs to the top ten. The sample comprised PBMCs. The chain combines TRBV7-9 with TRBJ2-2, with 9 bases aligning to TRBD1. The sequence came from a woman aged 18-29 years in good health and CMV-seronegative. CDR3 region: CASSTAGQGLGELFF. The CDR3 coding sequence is TGTGCCAGCAGCACGGCGGGACAGGGCCTCGGGGAGCTGTTTTTT.